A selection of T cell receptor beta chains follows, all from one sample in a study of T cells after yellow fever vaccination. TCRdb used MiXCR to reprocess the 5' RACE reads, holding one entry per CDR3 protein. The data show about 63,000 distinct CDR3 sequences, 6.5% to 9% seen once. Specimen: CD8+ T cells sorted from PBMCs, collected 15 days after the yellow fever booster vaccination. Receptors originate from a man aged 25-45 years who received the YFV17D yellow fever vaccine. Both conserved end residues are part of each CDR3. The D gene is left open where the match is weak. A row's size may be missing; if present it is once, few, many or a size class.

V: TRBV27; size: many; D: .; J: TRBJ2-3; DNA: TGTGCCAGCAGTTTACCAGGGCGTGGCACAGATACGCAGTATTTT; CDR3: CASSLPGRGTDTQYF
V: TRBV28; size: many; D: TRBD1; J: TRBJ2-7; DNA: TGTGCCAGTCTCCGGGACAGCCACGAGCAGTACTTC; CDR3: CASLRDSHEQYF
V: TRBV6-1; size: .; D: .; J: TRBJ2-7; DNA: TGTGCCAGCAGTCGCCGCGGGGAGCTCTACGAGCAGTACTTC; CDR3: CASSRRGELYEQYF
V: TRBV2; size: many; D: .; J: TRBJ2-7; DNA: TGTGCCAGCAAGGGGGTCTTCTCCTACGAGCAGTACTTC; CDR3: CASKGVFSYEQYF
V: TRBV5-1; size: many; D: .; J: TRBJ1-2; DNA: TGCGCCAGCAGCTTGATGGACGGGGAAGCGGACTATGGCTACACCTTC; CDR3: CASSLMDGEADYGYTF
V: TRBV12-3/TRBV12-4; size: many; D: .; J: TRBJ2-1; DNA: TGTGCCAGCAGTTTATCAAGGGCCCATGAGCAGTTCTTC; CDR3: CASSLSRAHEQFF
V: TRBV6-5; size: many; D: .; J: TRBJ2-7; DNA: TGTGCCAGCAGAAGCCCAGAGTTACCCTACGAGCAGTACTTC; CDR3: CASRSPELPYEQYF
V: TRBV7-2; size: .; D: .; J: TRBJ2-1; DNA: TGTGCCAACGAAGGAGCGGACCGCAACAATGAGCAGTTCTTC; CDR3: CANEGADRNNEQFF
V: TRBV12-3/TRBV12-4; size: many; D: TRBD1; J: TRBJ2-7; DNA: TGTGCCAGCAGTCCAACAGGGGGCCACGAGCAGTACTTC; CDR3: CASSPTGGHEQYF
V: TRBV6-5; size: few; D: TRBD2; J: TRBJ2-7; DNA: TGTGCCAGCACCATAGCGGGAGGGTACGAGCAGTACTTC; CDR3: CASTIAGGYEQYF
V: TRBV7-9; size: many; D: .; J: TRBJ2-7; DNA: TGTGCCAGCAGCTCTGGGCTTGGGGAGCAGTACTTC; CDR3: CASSSGLGEQYF
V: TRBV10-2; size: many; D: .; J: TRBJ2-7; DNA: TGCGCCAGCAGTGAGTCAGGTTACGAGCAGTACTTC; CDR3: CASSESGYEQYF
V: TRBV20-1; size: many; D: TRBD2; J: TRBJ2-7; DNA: TGCAGTGCTTTTCCCGGGACTAACTACGAGCAGTACTTC; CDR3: CSAFPGTNYEQYF
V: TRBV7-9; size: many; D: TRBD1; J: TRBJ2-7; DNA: TGTGCCAGCAGCTTAGAAGGACAGGGGGCCCACGAGCAGTACTTC; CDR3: CASSLEGQGAHEQYF
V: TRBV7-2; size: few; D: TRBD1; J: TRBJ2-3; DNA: TGTGCCAGCAGCCCCCGGGACAGTCCTACGCAGTATTTT; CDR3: CASSPRDSPTQYF
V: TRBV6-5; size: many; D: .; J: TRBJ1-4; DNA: TGTGCCAGCTGCTCAGAGGCTAATGAAAAACTGTTTTTT; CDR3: CASCSEANEKLFF
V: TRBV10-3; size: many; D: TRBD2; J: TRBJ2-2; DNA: TGTGCCATCGCCGTTGGAGCGGGAGGGAACACCGGGGAGCTGTTTTTT; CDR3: CAIAVGAGGNTGELFF
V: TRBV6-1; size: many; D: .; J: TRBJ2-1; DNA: TGTGCCAGCAGCCCTAGCCCTATACTATACAATGAGCAGTTCTTC; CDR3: CASSPSPILYNEQFF
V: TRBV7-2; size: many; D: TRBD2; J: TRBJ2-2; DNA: TGTGCCAGCAGCAACCTAGCGGGGCAGACGAACACCGGGGAGCTGTTTTTT; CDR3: CASSNLAGQTNTGELFF
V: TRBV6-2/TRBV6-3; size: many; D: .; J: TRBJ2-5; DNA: TGTGCCAGCAGCCCACGCGAGGAAACCATTCTAGGGACCCAGTACTTC; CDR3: CASSPREETILGTQYF
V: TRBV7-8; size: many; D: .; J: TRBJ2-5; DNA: TGTGCCAGCAGCTTCTTGCAGGACCAAGAGACCCAGTACTTC; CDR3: CASSFLQDQETQYF
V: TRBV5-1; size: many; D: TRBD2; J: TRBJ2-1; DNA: TGCGCCACCAAAGGGATTAGCGGGAGTCATGAGCAGTTCTTC; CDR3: CATKGISGSHEQFF
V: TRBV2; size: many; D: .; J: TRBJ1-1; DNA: TGTGCCAGCAGTGACGGATTGAACACTGAAGCTTTCTTT; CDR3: CASSDGLNTEAFF
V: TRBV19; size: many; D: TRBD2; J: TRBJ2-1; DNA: TGTGCCAGTAGTATGACTAGCGGGTGGTACAATGAGCAGTTCTTC; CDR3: CASSMTSGWYNEQFF
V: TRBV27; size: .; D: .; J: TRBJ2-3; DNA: TGTGCCAGCAGTTTGGTAGGCGGCACAGATACGCAGTATTTT; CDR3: CASSLVGGTDTQYF
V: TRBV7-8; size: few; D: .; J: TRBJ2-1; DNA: TGTGCCAGCAGCTTAGAACTCGGGATGAGAACTGAGCAGTTCTTC; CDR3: CASSLELGMRTEQFF
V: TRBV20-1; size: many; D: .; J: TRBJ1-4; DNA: TGCAGTGCTAGAGATCAGGCCAGCTCGGTAGAAAAACTGTTTTTT; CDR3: CSARDQASSVEKLFF
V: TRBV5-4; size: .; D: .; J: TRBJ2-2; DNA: TGTGCCAGCAGCTTCCGGGGCACCGGGGAGCTGTTTTTT; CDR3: CASSFRGTGELFF
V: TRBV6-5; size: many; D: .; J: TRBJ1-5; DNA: TGTGCCAGCAGCCACTCTAATAGCAATCAGCCCCAGCATTTT; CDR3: CASSHSNSNQPQHF
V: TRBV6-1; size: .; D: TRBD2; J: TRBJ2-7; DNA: TGTGCCAGCACTAGCGGGAACACCTACGGGCAGTACTTC; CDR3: CASTSGNTYGQYF